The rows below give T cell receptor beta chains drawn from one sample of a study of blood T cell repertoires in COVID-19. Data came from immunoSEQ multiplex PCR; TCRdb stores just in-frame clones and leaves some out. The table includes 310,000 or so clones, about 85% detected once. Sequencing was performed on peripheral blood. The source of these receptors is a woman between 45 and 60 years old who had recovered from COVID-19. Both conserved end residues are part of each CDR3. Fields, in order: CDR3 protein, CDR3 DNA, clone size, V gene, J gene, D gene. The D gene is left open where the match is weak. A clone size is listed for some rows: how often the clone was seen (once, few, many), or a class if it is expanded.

CASSQAGSGGNLAKNIQYF	TGTGCCAGCAGCCAAGCTGGTAGCGGGGGGAACCTAGCCAAAAACATTCAGTACTTC	NA	TRBV4-2	TRBJ2-4	TRBD2
CATSEGLVAYEQYF	TGTGCCACCAGCGAGGGACTAGTCGCCTACGAGCAGTACTTC	NA	TRBV15	TRBJ2-7	TRBD2
CASSPYVGEGHEQFF	TGTGCCAGCAGCCCGTACGTAGGGGAGGGGCATGAGCAGTTCTTC	NA	TRBV3-1/TRBV3-2	TRBJ2-1	TRBD2
CASSPPSTGAETQYF	TGTGCCAGCAGCCCGCCATCCACAGGGGCGGAGACCCAGTACTTC	NA	TRBV9	TRBJ2-5	TRBD1
CASSHVPGQGLGEQYF	TGCGCCAGCAGCCATGTTCCGGGACAGGGCCTAGGCGAGCAGTACTTC	NA	TRBV4-1	TRBJ2-7	TRBD1
CASSLAPDSGNTIYF	TGCGCCAGCAGCTTGGCTCCAGACTCTGGAAACACCATATATTTT	NA	TRBV5-1	TRBJ1-3	NA
CASSLSVADYTGELFF	TGTGCCAGCAGCTTAAGCGTAGCGGACTACACCGGGGAGCTGTTTTTT	few	TRBV7-3	TRBJ2-2	NA
CASSQVRLDRRNTEAFF	TGCGCCAGCAGCCAAGTTCGGTTAGACAGGAGGAACACTGAAGCTTTCTTT	NA	TRBV4-1	TRBJ1-1	NA
CASSVSGQIYEQYF	TGTGCCAGCAGCGTATCGGGTCAGATCTACGAGCAGTACTTC	NA	TRBV9	TRBJ2-7	NA
CASSASRGLNTEAFF	TGTGCCAGCAGCGCCTCCAGAGGATTGAACACTGAAGCTTTCTTT	NA	TRBV7-9	TRBJ1-1	NA
CASSLETGVNTEAFF	TGTGCCAGCAGCTTAGAGACAGGGGTGAACACTGAAGCTTTCTTT	NA	TRBV11-2	TRBJ1-1	TRBD1
CAWSVWGGTGASSPLHF	TGTGCCTGGAGTGTATGGGGGGGGACAGGGGCGAGTTCACCCCTCCACTTT	NA	TRBV30	TRBJ1-6	TRBD1
CASSPDQGRNQPQHF	TGTGCCAGCAGCCCCGATCAGGGTCGCAATCAGCCCCAGCATTTT	NA	TRBV3-1/TRBV3-2	TRBJ1-5	NA
CASSLGQGPGNTIYF	TGTGCCAGCAGCTTGGGGCAGGGGCCGGGAAACACCATATATTTT	NA	TRBV5-4	TRBJ1-3	NA
CASSPRSGRSDEQYF	TGTGCCAGCAGCCCGCGTAGCGGGAGGTCCGACGAGCAGTACTTC	few	TRBV9	TRBJ2-7	TRBD2
CASSPQGSNQPQHF	TGTGCCAGCAGTCCTCAGGGGAGCAATCAGCCCCAGCATTTT	NA	TRBV6-6	TRBJ1-5	NA
CASSLFGGSYNEQFF	TGTGCCAGCAGTCTCTTCGGGGGCTCCTACAATGAGCAGTTCTTC	NA	TRBV27	TRBJ2-1	NA
CASSLTGQGQFYEQYF	TGTGCCAGCAGCTTAACGGGACAGGGGCAATTCTACGAGCAGTACTTC	NA	TRBV5-6	TRBJ2-7	TRBD1
CASSLSERSYGYTF	TGTGCCAGCAGCCTTTCCGAGCGGAGCTATGGCTACACCTTC	NA	TRBV7-9	TRBJ1-2	NA
CASSGWLGQDNYGYTF	TGTGCCAGCAGTGGTTGGCTCGGACAGGATAACTATGGCTACACCTTC	NA	TRBV6-4	TRBJ1-2	TRBD1
CASSPPGGLRNEQFF	TGTGCCAGCAGCCCCCCGGGGGGCCTCCGCAATGAGCAGTTCTTC	NA	TRBV28	TRBJ2-1	NA
CAWSALNTEAFF	TGTGCCTGGAGTGCTCTGAACACTGAAGCTTTCTTT	NA	TRBV30	TRBJ1-1	NA
CASSRTEYEQYF	TGTGCCAGTAGCAGGACAGAATACGAGCAGTACTTC	NA	TRBV19	TRBJ2-7	NA
CASGGFPYEQYF	TGTGCCAGCGGCGGATTTCCCTACGAGCAGTACTTC	NA	TRBV28	TRBJ2-7	NA
CASSVVGQGNTDTQYF	TGTGCCAGCAGCGTAGTGGGACAGGGGAACACAGATACGCAGTATTTT	NA	TRBV9	TRBJ2-3	TRBD1
CAWSQGTEAFF	TGTGCCTGGAGTCAGGGGACTGAAGCTTTCTTT	NA	TRBV30	TRBJ1-1	NA
CASSDPISGGYNEQFF	TGTGCCAGCAGCGACCCCATTAGCGGGGGATACAATGAGCAGTTCTTC	NA	TRBV9	TRBJ2-1	TRBD2
CASSKKGLAGRADTQYF	TGTGCCAGCAGCAAAAAAGGACTAGCGGGAAGGGCAGATACGCAGTATTTT	NA	TRBV21-1	TRBJ2-3	NA
CASLEVGSDTQYF	TGCGCCAGCTTGGAGGTGGGTTCAGATACGCAGTATTTT	NA	TRBV5-1	TRBJ2-3	NA
CASSQVGGNTGELFF	TGTGCCAGCAGCCAAGTCGGCGGGAACACCGGGGAGCTGTTTTTT	NA	TRBV3-1/TRBV3-2	TRBJ2-2	NA